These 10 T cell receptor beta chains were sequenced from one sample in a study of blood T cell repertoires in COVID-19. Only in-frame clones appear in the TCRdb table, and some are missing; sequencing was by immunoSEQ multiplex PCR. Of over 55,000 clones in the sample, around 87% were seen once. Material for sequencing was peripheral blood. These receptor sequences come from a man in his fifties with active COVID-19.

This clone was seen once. CDR3 protein: CASSQGGDTSGNTIYF. The CDR3 DNA is TGCGCCAGCAGCCAAGGTGGGGACACTTCTGGAAACACCATATATTTT. The V call is TRBV4-3, the J call TRBJ1-3; tentatively, D is TRBD1 (6 bases). V was clipped by 1 base and J by 1 base, with 11 bases between them. The CDR3 totals 16 residues. CDR1 and CDR2 (germline): LGHNA, YSLEER.

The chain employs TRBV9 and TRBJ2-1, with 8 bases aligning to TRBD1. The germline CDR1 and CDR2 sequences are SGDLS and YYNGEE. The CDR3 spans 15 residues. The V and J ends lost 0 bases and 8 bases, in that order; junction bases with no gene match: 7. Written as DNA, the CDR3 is TGTGCCAGCAGCGTAGGACAGGGGTTTAGTGATGAGCAGTTCTTC. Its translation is CASSVGQGFSDEQFF.

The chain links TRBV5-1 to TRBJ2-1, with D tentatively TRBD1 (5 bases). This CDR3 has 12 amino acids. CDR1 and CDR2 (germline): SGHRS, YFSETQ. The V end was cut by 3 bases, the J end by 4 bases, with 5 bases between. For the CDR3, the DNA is TGCGCCAGCAGCTCAGGGTACAATGAGCAGTTCTTC. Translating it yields CASSSGYNEQFF. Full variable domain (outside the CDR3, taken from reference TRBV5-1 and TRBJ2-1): KAGVTQTPRYLIKTRGQQVTLSCSPISGHRSVSWYQQTPGQGLQFLFEYFSETQRNKGNFPGRFSGRQFSNSRSEMNVSTLELGDSALYLCASSSGYNEQFFGPGTRLTVL.

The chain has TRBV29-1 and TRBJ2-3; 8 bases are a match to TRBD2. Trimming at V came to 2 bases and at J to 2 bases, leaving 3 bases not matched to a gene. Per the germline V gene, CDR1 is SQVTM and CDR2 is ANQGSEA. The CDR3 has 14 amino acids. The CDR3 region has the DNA TGCAGCGTTGAACTAGCGGGTTCCACAGATACGCAGTATTTT. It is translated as CSVELAGSTDTQYF.

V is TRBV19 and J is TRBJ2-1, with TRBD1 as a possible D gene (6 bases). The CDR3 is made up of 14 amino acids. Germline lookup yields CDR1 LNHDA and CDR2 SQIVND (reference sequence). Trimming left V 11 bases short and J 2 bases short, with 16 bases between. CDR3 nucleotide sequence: TGTGCCTCCCAAGAAGCAGGGGCCTACAATGAGCAGTTCTTC. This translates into CASQEAGAYNEQFF.

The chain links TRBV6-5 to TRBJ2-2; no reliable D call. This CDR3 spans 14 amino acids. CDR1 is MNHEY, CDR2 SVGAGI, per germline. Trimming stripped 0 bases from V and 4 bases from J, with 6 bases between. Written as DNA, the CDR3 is TGTGCCAGCAGTTACTCGGGCAGCACCGGGGAGCTGTTTTTT. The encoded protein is CASSYSGSTGELFF.

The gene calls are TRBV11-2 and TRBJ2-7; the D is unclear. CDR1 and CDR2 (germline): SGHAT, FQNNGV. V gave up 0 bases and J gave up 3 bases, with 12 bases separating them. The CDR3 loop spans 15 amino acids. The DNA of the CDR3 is TGTGCCAGCAGCTTAGATTTCGACATTTTCTACGAGCAGTACTTC. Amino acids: CASSLDFDIFYEQYF.

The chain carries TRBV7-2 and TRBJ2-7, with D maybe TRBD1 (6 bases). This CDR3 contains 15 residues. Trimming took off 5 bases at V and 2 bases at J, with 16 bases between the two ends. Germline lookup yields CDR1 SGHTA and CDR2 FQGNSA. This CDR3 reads CASSGRDIGAYEQYF. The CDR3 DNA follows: TGTGCCAGCAGCGGCCGGGACATTGGTGCCTACGAGCAGTACTTC.

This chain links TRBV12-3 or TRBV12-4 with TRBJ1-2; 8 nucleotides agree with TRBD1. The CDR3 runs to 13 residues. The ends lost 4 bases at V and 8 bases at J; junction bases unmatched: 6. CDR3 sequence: CASSSGTGPGYTF. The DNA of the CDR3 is TGTGCCAGCAGTTCCGGGACAGGCCCCGGCTACACCTTC.

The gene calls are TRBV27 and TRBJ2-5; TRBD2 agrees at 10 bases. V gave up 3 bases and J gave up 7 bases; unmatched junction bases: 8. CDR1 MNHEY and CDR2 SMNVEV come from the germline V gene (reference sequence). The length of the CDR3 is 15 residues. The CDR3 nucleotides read TGTGCCAGCAGTTTCAGACTAGCGGGTCTTGGGACCCAGTACTTC. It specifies CASSFRLAGLGTQYF.